This T cell receptor beta chain appears in the sequencing data of a study of post-analysis software for immune sequencing data. Across the whole study: There were relapsing-remitting, secondary progressive and progressive-relapsing multiple sclerosis among the disease courses included. Study-level points and caveats: Patients used roughly five TRBV segments, including TRBV5-6, TRBV5-1 and TRBV20-1, more often than controls. Same-batch samples co-clustered strongly by F measure. A significant reduction in normalized Chao1 diversity was observed in multiple sclerosis patients versus controls.

Trimming pared 5 bases from V and 1 base from J, leaving 16 bases between. The length of the CDR3 is 16 residues. A few counts support this clonotype. Its antigen is not known. Each TCR beta cDNA library carried unique molecular identifiers. Starting from about 0.98 to 11 million T cells, the study yielded 500,000 or so cDNA molecules. In TCRdb, the PCR reads were re-called with MiXCR into one record per CDR3 protein. The profile shows roughly 540,000 distinct CDR3 sequences, around 31% of them singletons. Sequenced: blood. J is TRBJ2-3 and V is TRBV12-3 or TRBV12-4; tentatively, D is TRBD1 (5 bases). The clonotype originates from a girl aged 2 to 17 with multiple sclerosis. DNA of the CDR3: TGTGCCAGCAGTCCCACAACAGGAATGGGCACAGATACGCAGTATTTT. It codes for CASSPTTGMGTDTQYF.